This T cell receptor beta chain was retrieved from a study of OX40 agonist ivuxolimab in advanced cancers. Study overall: The study treated patients with ivuxolimab, an agonistic anti-OX40 (CD134) antibody. Averaging approximately 60 years in age, with a range of about 23 to 79, the cohort was about 83% male. Partial responses were achieved by three patients: one hepatocellular carcinoma, two cutaneous melanoma. Study-wide results and caveats: Average numbers of expanded clones were greater in CD8+ T cells than in CD4+.

This CDR3 spans 16 amino acids. Deletions cut 4 bases from V and 3 bases from J, with 15 bases between. Germline assignment: CDR1 MDHEN and CDR2 SYDVKM. As regards this clone: Its specificity is unknown.

Method: immunoSEQ multiplex PCR; TCRdb's copy keeps in-frame clones and lacks some. Among tens of thousands of clones listed, about 93% were seen once. The chain uses TRBV28 and TRBJ2-2; D gene ambiguous. This sequence originates from an adult with an advanced solid tumor such as melanoma, head and neck, liver or kidney cancer. Sequenced here: CD4+ or CD8+ T cells sorted from blood, sampled in a trial of the OX40 agonist ivuxolimab. In DNA, the CDR3 is TGTGCCAGCAGTTCTCTTAAAGGGCCCCACACCGGGGAGCTGTTTTTT. This sequence encodes CASSSLKGPHTGELFF.